This entry lists 19 T cell receptor beta chains sequenced from one sample in a study of T cell responses to AZD1222 COVID-19 vaccine (dated by TCRdb to the early 2020s). In the paper's terms, the time point label means: baseline before first vaccination. Library generation was performed with the immunoSEQ multiplex PCR assay. The immuneACCESS repertoire file appears here via TCRdb, limited to in-frame rearrangements. These files lack a portion of the clones; in checked studies, under half of the deficit traces to unresolved V genes, and the cause of the others is not known. The table for this sample lists 74,000 or so clones; approximately 81% of them were counted only once. More than 10% of the sample belongs to the ten largest clones. The sample consisted of peripheral blood, taken on day 0 of AZD1222 vaccination. The receptor source for this set is an adult in good health.

This clone was seen a few times. The chain couples TRBV7-2 to TRBJ2-7; no clear D. Germline V gene data show CDR1 as SGHTA and CDR2 as FQGNSA. V lost 7 bases and J lost 5, with 12 bases in between. The CDR3 is 12 amino acids. CDR3 region: CASNEQTHEQYF. The DNA of the CDR3 is TGTGCCAGCAACGAACAGACCCACGAGCAGTACTTC.

CDR3 sequence reads: CASSPRGGTGGNQPQHF. In DNA, the CDR3 is TGTGCCAGCAGCCCGCGCGGGGGGACAGGCGGCAATCAGCCCCAGCATTTT. The V gene is TRBV3-1 (or the pseudogene TRBV3-2), the J gene TRBJ1-5, with 8 bases aligning to TRBD1. The CDR3 is 17 amino acids. Germline CDR1 reads LGHDT; CDR2 reads YNNKEL (reference sequence). V lost 4 bases and J lost 2; bases outside the gene matches: 10.

The chain employs TRBV4-3 and TRBJ1-3; D remains unclear. This CDR3 comprises 13 residues. The ends were cut back, 4 bases at V and 1 base at J, with 5 bases in the middle. CDR1 and CDR2 from the germline V gene are LGHNA and YSLEER. CDR3 in DNA: TGCGCCAGCAGCCGGGAATCTGGAAACACCATATATTTT. Protein: CASSRESGNTIYF.

The chain uses TRBV11-2 and TRBJ1-1; 8 positions agree with TRBD1. Germline V gene lookup returns CDR1 SGHAT and CDR2 FQNNGV. The CDR3 has 14 amino acids. With V trimmed by 2 bases and J by 6 bases, 5 bases remained unmatched. Here the CDR3 reads CASSLLRTGPEAFF. The DNA for the CDR3 is TGTGCCAGCAGCTTACTTAGGACAGGGCCTGAAGCTTTCTTT.

The chain has TRBV19 and TRBJ2-7; 8 nucleotides agree with TRBD1. V lost 6 bases to trimming and J lost 4 bases; unmatched junction nucleotides: 11. The CDR3 sequence is 15 residues long. Germline lookup yields CDR1 LNHDA and CDR2 SQIVND (reference sequence). The CDR3 loop reads CASRPYPGQGYEQYF. DNA for the CDR3: TGTGCCAGTAGGCCCTATCCAGGACAGGGTTACGAGCAGTACTTC.

The rearrangement links TRBV6-5 to TRBJ1-6; a weak D match, TRBD1 (5 bases). Trimming stripped 11 bases from V and 2 bases from J, with 13 bases between. Germline lookup yields CDR1 MNHEY and CDR2 SVGAGI. The CDR3 loop spans 14 amino acids. The CDR3 spells CAVSPGTYNSPLHF. The CDR3 nucleotides read TGTGCCGTGTCCCCAGGGACCTATAATTCACCCCTCCACTTT.

V usage is TRBV28 and J usage is TRBJ2-7; 9 bases are shared with TRBD1. V was pared by 6 bases and J by 3 bases, with 9 bases of the junction left unmatched. Germline assignment: CDR1 MDHEN and CDR2 SYDVKM. The CDR3 runs to 15 residues. The CDR3 here is CASSPRGDRVYEQYF. Here the CDR3 DNA reads TGTGCCAGCAGCCCCCGAGGGGACAGGGTCTACGAGCAGTACTTC.

The chain joins TRBV29-1 to TRBJ1-2; TRBD1 aligns across 8 bases. The germline V gene has CDR1 SQVTM and CDR2 ANQGSEA. V lost 7 bases, J lost 5 bases, and 15 bases stayed unmatched. CDR3 length: 15 residues. The CDR3 loop reads CSAIGQGANNYGYTF. CDR3 DNA sequence: TGCAGCGCAATAGGACAGGGCGCTAATAATTATGGCTACACCTTC.

The rearrangement links TRBV6-2 or TRBV6-3 to TRBJ2-5, with D possibly being TRBD2 (6 bases). The V end was cut by 2 bases, the J end by 1 base, with 14 bases between. CDR3 size: 16 residues. Germline CDR1 and CDR2: MNHEY and SVGEGT. CDR3 bases: TGTGCCAGCAGTTACGGGGTGTTGGGACTCCAAGAGACCCAGTACTTC. Translating it yields CASSYGVLGLQETQYF.

The chain uses TRBV25-1 and TRBJ2-7, with 8 positions matching TRBD1. Looked up from germline, CDR1 is MGHDK and CDR2 is SYGVNS. Trimming took 4 bases from V and 7 from J; bases not matched to a gene: 15. The CDR3 covers 16 residues. CDR3 DNA: TGTGCCAGCAGTGGGTTCGGACAGGGCCCCTGGGGTGAGCAGTACTTC. Translated, it gives CASSGFGQGPWGEQYF.

This chain connects TRBV30 to TRBJ1-6; 8 bases agree with TRBD1. The germline CDR1 and CDR2 sequences are GTSNPN and SVGIG (reference sequence). V was pared by 3 bases and J by 4 bases, with 11 bases of the junction left unmatched. The CDR3 covers 17 residues. CDR3 loop: CAWSPDYRTGYNSPLHF. CDR3 DNA: TGTGCCTGGAGCCCTGACTATCGGACAGGGTATAATTCACCCCTCCACTTT.

CDR3 DNA sequence: TGCGCCAGCAGCTTGGGGCAGGAATGGGCGAAAGGCTACACCTTC. Translation: CASSLGQEWAKGYTF. This sequence joins TRBV5-1 and TRBJ1-2; D is unresolved. The CDR3 extends over 15 amino acids. Trimming removed 0 bases at V and 8 bases at J, with 17 bases between. Germline values: CDR1 SGHRS, CDR2 YFSETQ.

The chain is built from TRBV9 and TRBJ2-1, with a possible D match to TRBD1 (6 bases). This CDR3 region has 15 residues. CDR1 is SGDLS, CDR2 YYNGEE, per germline. The V gene lost 0 bases and the J gene lost 3 bases, with 10 bases spanning the gap. CDR3 loop: CASSVGQGYYNEQFF. The CDR3 DNA is TGTGCCAGCAGCGTAGGCCAGGGGTACTACAATGAGCAGTTCTTC.

Regarding this clone: The same CDR3 is also encoded by other DNA sequences in this sample. The chain employs TRBV30 and TRBJ1-5, with a possible D match to TRBD1 (5 bases). V dropped 6 bases and J dropped 5 bases, with 14 bases sitting between them. This CDR3 contains 13 residues. Germline CDR1 reads GTSNPN; CDR2 reads SVGIG (reference sequence). CDR3 residues: CACGGRGDQPQHF. DNA of the CDR3: TGTGCCTGTGGGGGTCGGGGGGATCAGCCCCAGCATTTT.

This clone has a single count. The genes are TRBV6-2 or TRBV6-3 and TRBJ2-1; D ambiguous. Trimming shortened V by 2 bases and J by 4 bases, and 6 bases separated the two germline ends. The germline V gene has CDR1 MNHEY and CDR2 SVGEGT. The CDR3 consists of 13 residues. The CDR3 spells CASSYLRYNEQFF. CDR3 DNA: TGTGCCAGCAGTTACCTACGATACAATGAGCAGTTCTTC.

This chain joins TRBV7-6 and TRBJ1-1, with a possible D match to TRBD1 (5 bases). The germline V and J ends were trimmed by 5 bases and 0 bases, with 13 bases remaining between them. CDR1 and CDR2 from the germline V gene are SGHVS and FNYEAQ. This CDR3 spans 15 amino acids. In nucleotides, the CDR3 is TGTGCCAGCAGCCTGCAGACAGACTTGAACACTGAAGCTTTCTTT. Translating gives CASSLQTDLNTEAFF. Looking up the rest from reference TRBV7-6 and TRBJ1-1 gives the full variable domain: GAGVSQSPRYKVTKRGQDVALRCDPISGHVSLYWYRQALGQGPEFLTYFNYEAQQDKSGLPNDRFSAERPEGSISTLTIQRTEQRDSAMYRCASSLQTDLNTEAFFGQGTRLTVV.

This chain links TRBV5-1 with TRBJ2-7; no reliable D call. The CDR3 has 11 residues. Trimming cost V 2 bases and J 4 bases, with 4 bases left between them. Germline V gives CDR1 SGHRS, CDR2 YFSETQ. The CDR3: CASSLGYEQYF. Here the CDR3 DNA reads TGCGCCAGCAGCTTAGGGTACGAGCAGTACTTC.

J is TRBJ2-7 and V is TRBV4-3; the match to TRBD1 covers 9 bases. V trimming: 1 base; J trimming: 2 bases; junction bases outside the gene matches: 3. The CDR3 has 15 amino acids. CDR1 and CDR2 from the germline V gene are LGHNA and YSLEER. The CDR3, as DNA: TGCGCCAGCAGCCAAGCAACAGGGGGCGCCTACGAGCAGTACTTC. Translation: CASSQATGGAYEQYF.

This chain joins TRBV28 and TRBJ1-3, with D hard to call. Per the germline V gene, CDR1 is MDHEN and CDR2 is SYDVKM. This CDR3 spans 14 amino acids. Trimming shortened V by 8 bases and J by 1 base, and 12 bases separated the two germline ends. The CDR3 DNA is TGTGCCAGCCGATGGCAGCTTTCTGGAAACACCATATATTTT. This translates into CASRWQLSGNTIYF.